The rows below give T cell receptor beta chains drawn from one sample of a study of tumor-infiltrating lymphocytes in localized non-small cell lung cancer. Generated by immunoSEQ multiplex PCR, the TCRdb table keeps only in-frame clones and is missing some. The table has several thousand clones, about 64% seen once. The sequenced material came from uninvolved lung tissue not adjacent to the tumor. The receptors stem from a human donor with non-small cell lung cancer. Each CDR3 is given with its conserved first and last residue. A D gene is named only where the DNA matches it firmly. Some rows have no size entry. The others give once, few or many, or a class for an expanded clone.

size: -
V: TRBV11-2
J: TRBJ1-2
D: -
DNA: TGTGCCAGCAGCTCCCCCGGGGGGCGGTATGGCTACACCTTC
CDR3: CASSSPGGRYGYTF

size: medium-sized
V: TRBV7-9
J: TRBJ2-3
D: TRBD2
DNA: TGTGCCAGCAGCTTGCTAGCGGGACCGACAGATACGCAGTATTTT
CDR3: CASSLLAGPTDTQYF

size: -
V: TRBV2
J: TRBJ2-7
D: TRBD1
DNA: TGTGCCAGCCAGACAGGGGGAGAAAGGCAGTACTTC
CDR3: CASQTGGERQYF

size: -
V: TRBV6-1
J: TRBJ1-1
D: -
DNA: TGTGCCAGCAGTGAAGCCGCAGGCACTGAAGCTTTCTTT
CDR3: CASSEAAGTEAFF

size: -
V: TRBV7-6
J: TRBJ1-1
D: TRBD1
DNA: TGTGCCAGCAGCCCAAGACAGGGGTCTAGGACTGAAGCTTTCTTT
CDR3: CASSPRQGSRTEAFF

size: -
V: TRBV6-1
J: TRBJ1-6
D: TRBD1
DNA: TGTGCCAGCAGTGGAGGGGGACAGCCCCATTCACCCCTCCACTTT
CDR3: CASSGGGQPHSPLHF

size: few
V: TRBV6-1
J: TRBJ1-4
D: TRBD1
DNA: TGTGCCAGCAGTGAGCTAGGGACAGTTGCAACTAATGAAAAACTGTTTTTT
CDR3: CASSELGTVATNEKLFF

size: -
V: TRBV5-1
J: TRBJ2-1
D: -
DNA: TGCGCCAGCAGCACTTACAATGAGCAGTTCTTC
CDR3: CASSTYNEQFF

size: -
V: TRBV2
J: TRBJ2-2
D: -
DNA: TGTGCCAGCAGCCCCCAGGAGAGCCTGAACACCGGGGAGCTGTTTTTT
CDR3: CASSPQESLNTGELFF

size: -
V: TRBV28
J: TRBJ1-3
D: -
DNA: TGTGCCAGCAGTTTGCTGAGCTCTGGAAACACCATATATTTT
CDR3: CASSLLSSGNTIYF

size: -
V: TRBV5-4
J: TRBJ2-7
D: -
DNA: TGTGCCAGCAGCTCCGAGCCCTACGAGCAGTACTTC
CDR3: CASSSEPYEQYF

size: -
V: TRBV6-5
J: TRBJ2-2
D: -
DNA: TGTGCCAGCAGTTCCACGGGGCTTGGCACCGGGGAGCTGTTTTTT
CDR3: CASSSTGLGTGELFF

size: medium-sized
V: TRBV7-6
J: TRBJ2-7
D: -
DNA: TGTGCCAGCAGCCCGGGACCGAACTACGAGCAGTACTTC
CDR3: CASSPGPNYEQYF

size: -
V: TRBV25-1
J: TRBJ1-3
D: TRBD1
DNA: TGTGCCAGCAGTGATGTAGGACAGGGGCCCTTTGGAAACACCATATATTTT
CDR3: CASSDVGQGPFGNTIYF

size: -
V: TRBV7-2
J: TRBJ2-5
D: TRBD2
DNA: TGTGCCAGCAGCTTAGGTGGACTAGCGGGGGCCCCTTGGTACGAGACCCAGTACTTC
CDR3: CASSLGGLAGAPWYETQYF

size: -
V: TRBV30
J: TRBJ1-2
D: -
DNA: TGTGCCTGGACGGACGGATATGCTTGGGGCTACACCTTC
CDR3: CAWTDGYAWGYTF

size: -
V: TRBV30
J: TRBJ1-1
D: -
DNA: TGTGCCTGGAGTGGAGGGGGTAGTGGAGCTTTCTTT
CDR3: CAWSGGGSGAFF

size: -
V: TRBV30
J: TRBJ2-3
D: -
DNA: TGTGCCTGGAGGAAGAGGGAGCCCAATACGCAGTATTTT
CDR3: CAWRKREPNTQYF

size: -
V: TRBV4-2
J: TRBJ2-1
D: TRBD2
DNA: TGTGCCAGCAGCCAAGGGCTAGCGGGGGGGCAGGGTGAGCAGTTCTTC
CDR3: CASSQGLAGGQGEQFF

size: once
V: TRBV10-3
J: TRBJ2-3
D: -
DNA: TGTGCCATCAGTAAAGGGGATTTTAGCACAGATACGCAGTATTTT
CDR3: CAISKGDFSTDTQYF

size: -
V: TRBV29-1
J: TRBJ2-3
D: TRBD2
DNA: TGCAGCGTGGGCAGGACTAGCAGAGATACGCAGTATTTT
CDR3: CSVGRTSRDTQYF